This T cell receptor beta chain stems from a study of cytomegalovirus exposure and HLA in healthy donors. A word on this clone: Antigen: not known.

Germline CDR1 reads KGHSH; CDR2 reads LQKENI. V lost 2 bases to trimming and J lost 9 bases, with 16 bases between them. The CDR3 is 15 residues long. The study ran its PCR with 60 Vbeta and 13 Jbeta primers. Sequencing was performed with immunoSEQ multiplex PCR; in TCRdb, only in-frame clones are kept and a portion is missing. The table shows about 96,000 clones, with roughly 79% occurring only once. General study findings and limits: The study designated 150 to 200 TCR beta chains cytomegalovirus-associated. While the bulk of TCR sequences proved rare, some public TCRs turned up in many donors. A cluster of highly shared sequence variants was likely a sequencing artifact.

This chain uses TRBV18 with TRBJ1-4, with TRBD1 as a possible D gene (5 bases). This receptor was identified in a female donor in good health and CMV-seropositive. Sequenced: PBMCs. The CDR3 nucleotides read TGTGCCAGCTCACCATTCGGAGCAGGGAACCAAAAACTGTTTTTT. Its translation is CASSPFGAGNQKLFF.